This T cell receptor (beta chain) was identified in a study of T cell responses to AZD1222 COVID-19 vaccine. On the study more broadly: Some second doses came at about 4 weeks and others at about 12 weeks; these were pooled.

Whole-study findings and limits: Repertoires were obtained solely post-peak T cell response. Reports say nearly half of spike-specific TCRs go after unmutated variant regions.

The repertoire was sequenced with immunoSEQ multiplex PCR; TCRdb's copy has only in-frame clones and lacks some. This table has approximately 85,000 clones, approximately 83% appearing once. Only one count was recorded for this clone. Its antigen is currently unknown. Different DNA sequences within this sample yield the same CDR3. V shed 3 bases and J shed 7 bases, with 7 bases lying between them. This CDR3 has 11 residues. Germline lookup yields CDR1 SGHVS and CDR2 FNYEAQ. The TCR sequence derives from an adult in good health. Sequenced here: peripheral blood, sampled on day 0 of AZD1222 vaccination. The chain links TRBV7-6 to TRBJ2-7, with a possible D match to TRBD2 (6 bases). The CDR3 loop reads CASSLAGEQYF. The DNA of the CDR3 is TGTGCCAGCAGCTTGGCGGGAGAGCAGTACTTC.